The 12 T cell receptor beta chains given below trace back to one sample, sequenced in a study of CD8 T cells in Susac syndrome. RNA totalling about 0.45 to 1 ug underwent reverse transcription with random hexamers. A single record per CDR3 protein comes from TCRdb applying MiXCR to the immunoSEQ multiplex PCR reads. The sample lists about 300,000 distinct CDR3 sequences, about nine tenths occurring once. Specimen: CD8+ T cells from PBMCs. The receptors were sampled from a human donor with multiple sclerosis.

V gene TRBV20-1 combines with J gene TRBJ2-1, with 7 bases aligning to TRBD2. V gave up 6 bases and J gave up 3 bases; unmatched junction bases: 8. From germline, CDR1 is DFQATT and CDR2 SNEGSKA (reference sequence). The CDR3 extends over 14 amino acids. The CDR3 sequence is CSAAGGGYYNEQFF. The CDR3 coding sequence is TGCAGTGCGGCCGGGGGAGGGTACTACAATGAGCAGTTCTTC.

The V gene is TRBV5-4, the J gene TRBJ2-7; perhaps TRBD1 as D (5 bases). The CDR3 is 14 amino acids. The V and J ends lost 4 bases and 2 bases respectively, with 13 bases between them. Germline V CDR1 and CDR2: SGHNT, YYREEE (reference sequence). CDR3 protein: CASSRTPLTYEQYF. In DNA, the CDR3 is TGTGCCAGCAGCCGGACACCACTTACCTACGAGCAGTACTTC.

This rearrangement joins TRBV20-1 to TRBJ1-2; D uncertain. Trimming stripped 3 bases from V and 6 bases from J, with 26 bases between. Per germline, CDR1 DFQATT and CDR2 SNEGSKA (reference sequence). This CDR3 has 17 amino acids. The CDR3 region is CSASALRRLKTRNGYTF. The DNA for the CDR3 is TGCAGTGCTAGTGCCCTTAGGAGGCTAAAGACGAGGAATGGCTACACCTTC.

The chain is built from TRBV29-1 and TRBJ2-2; tentatively, D is TRBD1 (5 bases). This CDR3 comprises 14 residues. Trimming stripped 7 bases from V and 6 bases from J, with 18 bases between. The germline CDR1 and CDR2 sequences are SQVTM and ANQGSEA. The CDR3 is CSALVQGVPGELFF. CDR3 nucleotide sequence: TGCAGCGCCCTCGTCCAGGGTGTGCCCGGGGAGCTGTTTTTT.

The rearrangement uses TRBV2 and TRBJ2-3; maybe TRBD1 (5 bases). This CDR3 region has 15 residues. Trimming stripped 3 bases from V and 4 bases from J, with 14 bases between. Germline V CDR1 and CDR2: SNHLY, FYNNEI. The CDR3 region is CASSDGQGAADTQYF. The CDR3 DNA reads TGTGCCAGCAGTGATGGGCAGGGCGCAGCAGATACGCAGTATTTT.

J is TRBJ2-7 and V is TRBV20-1, with 8 bases lining up with TRBD1. V was pared by 3 bases and J by 6 bases, with 10 bases of the junction left unmatched. There are 14 residues in the CDR3. CDR1 DFQATT and CDR2 SNEGSKA come from the germline V gene (reference sequence). The CDR3, as DNA: TGCAGTGCTAGGAGATTGGACAGGGAGGCCGAGCAGTACTTC. Its protein is CSARRLDREAEQYF.

This chain uses TRBV9 with TRBJ2-7, with 7 bases matching TRBD1. Looked up from germline, CDR1 is SGDLS and CDR2 is YYNGEE. This CDR3 region has 13 residues. V was pared by 3 bases and J by 2 bases, with 2 bases of the junction left unmatched. CDR3 sequence: CASSGDRAYEQYF. CDR3 sequence (DNA): TGTGCCAGCAGCGGCGACAGGGCCTACGAGCAGTACTTC.

V usage is TRBV7-2 and J usage is TRBJ2-5, with 7 bases matching TRBD1. The V and J ends lost 1 base and 3 bases, in that order; junction bases with no gene match: 8. From germline, CDR1 is SGHTA and CDR2 FQGNSA. The CDR3 covers 16 residues. The DNA of the CDR3 is TGTGCCAGCAGCTTAGTGGGGGACAGTGGGAAAGAGACCCAGTACTTC. Translating gives CASSLVGDSGKETQYF.

The V call is TRBV20-1, the J call TRBJ2-1, with 12 positions matching TRBD2. CDR1 and CDR2 from the germline V gene are DFQATT and SNEGSKA (reference sequence). The CDR3 sequence is 13 residues long. In nucleotides, the CDR3 is TGCAGCCGCGGACTAGCGGGGTACAATGAGCAGTTCTTC. It encodes CSRGLAGYNEQFF.

This sequence joins TRBV6-6 and TRBJ1-4; D is ambiguous. The CDR3 consists of 15 residues. Trimming pared 3 bases from V and 3 bases from J, leaving 11 bases between. Germline V gene lookup returns CDR1 MNHNY and CDR2 SVGAGI (reference sequence). The DNA for the CDR3 is TGTGCCAGCAGTTATGTCTGGAGGTCTAATGAAAAACTGTTTTTT. Its translation is CASSYVWRSNEKLFF.

This chain connects TRBV28 to TRBJ2-5, with TRBD2 as a possible D gene (6 bases). Trimming cost V 2 bases and J 2 bases, with 15 bases left between them. Germline V lookup: CDR1 MDHEN, CDR2 SYDVKM. The CDR3 totals 16 residues. CDR3: CASSLSLTSRQETQYF. For the CDR3, the DNA is TGTGCCAGCAGTTTAAGTCTCACTAGCCGACAAGAGACCCAGTACTTC.

The rearrangement uses TRBV7-9 and TRBJ1-1; weak D call: TRBD1 (5 bases). Per germline, CDR1 SEHNR and CDR2 FQNEAQ (reference sequence). Trimming took 6 bases from V and 7 from J, leaving 18 bases between them. The CDR3 has 14 residues. CDR3 sequence reads: CASSLHLSTDEAFF. CDR3 nucleotide sequence: TGTGCCAGCAGTTTACATCTATCGACAGATGAAGCTTTCTTT.